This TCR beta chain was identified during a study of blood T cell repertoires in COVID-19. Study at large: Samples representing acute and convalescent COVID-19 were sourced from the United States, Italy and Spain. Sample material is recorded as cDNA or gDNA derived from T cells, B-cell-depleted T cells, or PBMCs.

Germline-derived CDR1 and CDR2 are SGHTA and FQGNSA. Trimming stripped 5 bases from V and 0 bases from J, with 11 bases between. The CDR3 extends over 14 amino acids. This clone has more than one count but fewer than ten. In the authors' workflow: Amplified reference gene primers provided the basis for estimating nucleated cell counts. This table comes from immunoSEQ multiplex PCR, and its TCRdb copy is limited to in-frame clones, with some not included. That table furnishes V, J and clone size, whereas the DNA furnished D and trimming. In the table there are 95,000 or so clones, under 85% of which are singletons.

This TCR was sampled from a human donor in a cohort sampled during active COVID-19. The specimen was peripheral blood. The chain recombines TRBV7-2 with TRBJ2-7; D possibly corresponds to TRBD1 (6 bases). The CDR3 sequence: CASSPGTNSYEQYF. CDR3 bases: TGTGCCAGCAGCCCGGGGACAAACTCCTACGAGCAGTACTTC.